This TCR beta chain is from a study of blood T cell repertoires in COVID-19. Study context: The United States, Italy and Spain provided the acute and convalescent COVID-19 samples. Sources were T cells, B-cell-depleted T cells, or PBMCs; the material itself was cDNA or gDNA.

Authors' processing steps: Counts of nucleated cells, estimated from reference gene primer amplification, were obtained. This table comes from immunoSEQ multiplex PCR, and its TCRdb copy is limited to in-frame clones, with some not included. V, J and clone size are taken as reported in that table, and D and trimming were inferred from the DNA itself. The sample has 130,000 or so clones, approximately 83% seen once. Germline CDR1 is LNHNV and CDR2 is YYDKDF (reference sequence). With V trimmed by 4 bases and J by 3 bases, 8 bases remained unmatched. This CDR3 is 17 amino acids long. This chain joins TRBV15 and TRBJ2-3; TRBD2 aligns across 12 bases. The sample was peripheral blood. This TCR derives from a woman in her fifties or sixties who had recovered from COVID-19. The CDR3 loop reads CATSKWTSGKNTDTQYF. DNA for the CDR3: TGTGCCACCAGCAAATGGACTAGCGGGAAGAATACAGATACGCAGTATTTT.